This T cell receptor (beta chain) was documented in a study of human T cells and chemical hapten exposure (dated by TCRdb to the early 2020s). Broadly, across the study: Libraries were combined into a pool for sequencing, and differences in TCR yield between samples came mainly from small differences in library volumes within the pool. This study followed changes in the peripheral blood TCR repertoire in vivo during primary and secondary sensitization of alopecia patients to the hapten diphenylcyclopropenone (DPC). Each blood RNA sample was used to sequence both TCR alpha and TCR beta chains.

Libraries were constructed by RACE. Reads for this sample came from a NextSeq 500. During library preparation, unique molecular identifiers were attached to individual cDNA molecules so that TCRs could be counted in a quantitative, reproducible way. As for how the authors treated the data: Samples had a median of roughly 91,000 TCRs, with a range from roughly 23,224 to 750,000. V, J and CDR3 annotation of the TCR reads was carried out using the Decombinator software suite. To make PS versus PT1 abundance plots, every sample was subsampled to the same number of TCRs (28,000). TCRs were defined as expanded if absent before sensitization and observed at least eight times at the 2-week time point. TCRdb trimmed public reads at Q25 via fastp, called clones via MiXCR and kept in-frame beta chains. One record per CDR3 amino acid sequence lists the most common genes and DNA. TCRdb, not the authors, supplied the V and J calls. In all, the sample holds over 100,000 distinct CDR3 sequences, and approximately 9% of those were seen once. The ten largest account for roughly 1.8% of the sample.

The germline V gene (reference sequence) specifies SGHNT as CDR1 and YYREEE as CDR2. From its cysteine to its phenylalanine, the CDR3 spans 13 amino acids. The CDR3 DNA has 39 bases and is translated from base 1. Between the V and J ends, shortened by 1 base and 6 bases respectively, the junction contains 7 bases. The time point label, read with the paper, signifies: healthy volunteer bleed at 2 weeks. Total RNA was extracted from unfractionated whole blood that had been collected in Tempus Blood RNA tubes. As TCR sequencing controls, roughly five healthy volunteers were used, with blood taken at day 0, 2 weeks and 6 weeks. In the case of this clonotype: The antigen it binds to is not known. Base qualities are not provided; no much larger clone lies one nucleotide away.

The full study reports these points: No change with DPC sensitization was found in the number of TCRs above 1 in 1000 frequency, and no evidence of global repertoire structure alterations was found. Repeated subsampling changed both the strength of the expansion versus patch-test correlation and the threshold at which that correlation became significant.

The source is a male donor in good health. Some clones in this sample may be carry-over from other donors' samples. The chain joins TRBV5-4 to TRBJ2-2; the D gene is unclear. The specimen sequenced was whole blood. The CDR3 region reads CASSLSPAGELFF. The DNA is TGTGCCAGCAGCTTGTCTCCTGCCGGGGAGCTGTTTTTT.